The rows below give T cell receptor beta chains drawn from one sample of a study of cytomegalovirus exposure and HLA in healthy donors. Generated by immunoSEQ multiplex PCR, the TCRdb table keeps only in-frame clones and is missing some. The table includes 100,000 to 150,000 clones, 89% detected once. Sequenced material: PBMCs. These receptors were collected from a woman aged 18 to 35 in good health and CMV-seronegative. The conserved cysteine and the conserved F or W are not part of the CDR3 here.

V gene	J gene	CDR3 protein
TRBV5-1	TRBJ2-1	ASSLMEAGINEQF
TRBV10-3	TRBJ2-1	AISPGLAGVYNEQF
TRBV18	TRBJ2-1	ASSPYGLAENEQF
TRBV5-1	TRBJ2-5	ASSPGQGTETQY
TRBV27	TRBJ1-5	ASSYGHGNQPQH
TRBV11-2	TRBJ2-5	ASSLDRWETSDSTQY
TRBV7-9	TRBJ2-7	ASSLELSYEQY
TRBV2	TRBJ2-1	ASRGLAGDIEQF
TRBV14	TRBJ1-2	ASSQVRGYGYT
TRBV11-3	TRBJ2-7	ASSLEVWGSEQY
TRBV28	TRBJ2-5	ASSFVSGQWGIETQY
TRBV9	TRBJ1-4	ASSDPTIPREGTNEKLF
TRBV30	TRBJ2-5	AWSDGAGGETQY
TRBV5-1	TRBJ1-2	ASSWETGGYGYT
TRBV7-9	TRBJ2-1	AGGVLGYNEQF